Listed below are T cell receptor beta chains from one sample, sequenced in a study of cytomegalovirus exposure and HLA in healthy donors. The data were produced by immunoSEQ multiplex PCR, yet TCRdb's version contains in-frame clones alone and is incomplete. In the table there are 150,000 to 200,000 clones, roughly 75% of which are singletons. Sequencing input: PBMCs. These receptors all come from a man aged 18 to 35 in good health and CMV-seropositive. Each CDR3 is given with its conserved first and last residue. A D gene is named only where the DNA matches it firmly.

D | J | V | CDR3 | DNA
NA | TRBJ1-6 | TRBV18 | CASSPDLVLNSPLHF | TGTGCCAGCTCACCAGACTTGGTCTTGAATTCACCCCTCCACTTT
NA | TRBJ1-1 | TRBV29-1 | CSVRVRVMNTEAFF | TGCAGCGTTCGGGTCAGGGTCATGAACACTGAAGCTTTCTTT
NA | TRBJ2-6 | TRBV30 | CALDMSGANVLTF | TGTGCCTTGGACATGTCCGGGGCCAACGTCCTGACTTTC
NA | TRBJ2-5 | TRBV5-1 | CASSLVPGTQYF | TGCGCCAGCAGCTTGGTCCCGGGGACCCAGTACTTC
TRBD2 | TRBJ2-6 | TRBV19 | CASTRGGVLSGANVLTF | TGTGCCAGTACAAGGGGAGGGGTGCTCTCTGGGGCCAACGTCCTGACTTTC
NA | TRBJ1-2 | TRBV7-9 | CASSRRENNYGYTF | TGTGCCAGCAGCAGAAGGGAGAATAACTATGGCTACACCTTC
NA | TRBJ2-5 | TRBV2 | CASTEARDQETQYF | TGTGCCAGCACCGAGGCACGGGATCAAGAGACCCAGTACTTC
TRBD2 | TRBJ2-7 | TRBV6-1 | CASRGLAGVSYEQYF | TGTGCCAGCAGGGGACTAGCGGGGGTCTCCTACGAGCAGTACTTC
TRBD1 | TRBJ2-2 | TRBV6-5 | CASRSRTGGELFF | TGTGCCAGCAGGAGCCGGACAGGCGGGGAGCTGTTTTTT
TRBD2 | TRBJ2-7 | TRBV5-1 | CASSSRERGRGAYEQYF | TGCGCCAGCAGTTCACGGGAGCGGGGCCGGGGGGCCTACGAGCAGTACTTC